This TCR beta chain is from a study of blood T cell repertoires in COVID-19. On the study more broadly: T cells, B-cell-depleted T cells, or PBMCs provided the cDNA or gDNA that served as material.

A single count supports this clone. The CDR3 has 15 amino acids. V was clipped by 0 bases and J by 7 bases; unmatched bases: 5. Germline CDR1 is SGHDT and CDR2 is YYEEEE. This table comes from immunoSEQ multiplex PCR, and its TCRdb copy is limited to in-frame clones, with some not included. The sample contains some 460,000 clones, roughly 87% of which appear only once. Participant age was roughly 18 to 90 years, and participants resided in around 24 US areas. Participants were placed into cohorts based on the clinical history they reported. The clonotype comes from a woman younger than 30 who had recovered from COVID-19. What was sequenced was PBMCs or T cells enriched from blood (not recorded which). This chain links TRBV5-6 with TRBJ1-4, with TRBD1 matching over 8 bases. The CDR3 protein is CASSLEQGEGEKLFF. The CDR3 DNA sequence: TGTGCCAGCAGCTTGGAACAGGGGGAGGGTGAAAAACTGTTTTTT.